This T cell receptor (beta chain) was sequenced for a study of blood T cells in healthy people across ages. Regarding the study as a whole: As age increased, TCR beta diversity per million T cells fell in a roughly linear fashion.

Primers used in a second PCR of about 6 to 12 cycles were a sample-barcoded 5' primer and a J-beta primer mix. TCRdb reprocessed the 5' RACE reads via MiXCR and lists one record per CDR3 protein. The sample records about 1.8 million distinct CDR3 sequences, roughly 49% being singletons. Comment on this clonotype: Its antigen is undetermined.

Trimming stripped 0 bases from V and 7 bases from J, with 10 bases between. In germline, CDR1 is LGHNA, CDR2 YSLEER. CDR3 length: 13 residues. Collection of around 10 milliliters of peripheral blood was performed for each donor. Total RNA, at least 6 micrograms per sample, was extracted from PBMCs. Sample: blood. The sequence derives from a woman between 40 and 55 years old in good health. The chain combines TRBV4-3 with TRBJ2-7; maybe TRBD1 (5 bases). The CDR3 spells CASSQDKGDEQYF. DNA for the CDR3: TGCGCCAGCAGCCAAGATAAAGGGGATGAGCAGTACTTC.